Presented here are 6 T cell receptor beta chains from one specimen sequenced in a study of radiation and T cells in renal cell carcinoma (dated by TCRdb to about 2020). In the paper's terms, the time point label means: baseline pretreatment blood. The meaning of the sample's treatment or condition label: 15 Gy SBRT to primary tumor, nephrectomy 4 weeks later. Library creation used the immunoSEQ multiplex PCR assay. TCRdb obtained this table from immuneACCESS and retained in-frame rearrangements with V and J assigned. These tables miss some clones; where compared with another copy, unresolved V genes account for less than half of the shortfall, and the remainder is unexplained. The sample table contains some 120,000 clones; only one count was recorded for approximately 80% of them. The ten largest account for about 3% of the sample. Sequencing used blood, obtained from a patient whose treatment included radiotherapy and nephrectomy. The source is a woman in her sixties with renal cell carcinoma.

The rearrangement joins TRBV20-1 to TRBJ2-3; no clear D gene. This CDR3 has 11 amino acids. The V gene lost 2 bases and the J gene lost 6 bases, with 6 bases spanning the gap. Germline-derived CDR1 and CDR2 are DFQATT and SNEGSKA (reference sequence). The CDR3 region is CSARTRDTQYF. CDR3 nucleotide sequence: TGCAGTGCTAGAACGCGGGATACGCAGTATTTT.

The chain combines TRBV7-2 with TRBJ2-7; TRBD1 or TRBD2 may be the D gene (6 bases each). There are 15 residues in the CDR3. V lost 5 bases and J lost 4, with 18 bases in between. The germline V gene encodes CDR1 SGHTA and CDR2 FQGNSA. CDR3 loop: CASSLGGQGRYEQYF. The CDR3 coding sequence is TGTGCCAGCAGCCTAGGGGGGCAGGGTAGATACGAGCAGTACTTC.

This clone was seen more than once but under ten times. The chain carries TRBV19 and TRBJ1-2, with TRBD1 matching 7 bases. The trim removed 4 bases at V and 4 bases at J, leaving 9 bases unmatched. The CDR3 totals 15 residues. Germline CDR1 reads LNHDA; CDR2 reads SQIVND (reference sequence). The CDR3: CASSTGGARGYGYTF. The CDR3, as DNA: TGTGCCAGTAGTACAGGGGGGGCGCGAGGCTATGGCTACACCTTC.

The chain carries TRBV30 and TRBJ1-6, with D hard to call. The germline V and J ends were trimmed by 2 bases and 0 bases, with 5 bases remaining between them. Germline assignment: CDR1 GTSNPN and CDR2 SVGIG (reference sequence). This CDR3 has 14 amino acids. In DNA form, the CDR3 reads TGTGCCTGGAGTCGAAGCTCCTATAATTCACCCCTCCACTTT. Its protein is CAWSRSSYNSPLHF.

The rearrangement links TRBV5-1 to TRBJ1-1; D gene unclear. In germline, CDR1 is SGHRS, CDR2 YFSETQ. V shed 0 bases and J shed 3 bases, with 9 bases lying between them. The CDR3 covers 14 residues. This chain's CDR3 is CASSLVGIDTEAFF. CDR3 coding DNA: TGCGCCAGCAGCTTGGTGGGGATTGACACTGAAGCTTTCTTT.

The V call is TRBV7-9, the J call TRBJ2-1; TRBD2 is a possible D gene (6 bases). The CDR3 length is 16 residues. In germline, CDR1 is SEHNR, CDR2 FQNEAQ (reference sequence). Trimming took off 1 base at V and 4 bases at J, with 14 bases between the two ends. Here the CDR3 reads CASSLDLGGPYNEQFF. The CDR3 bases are TGTGCCAGCAGCTTAGACCTCGGGGGACCTTACAATGAGCAGTTCTTC.